The subject of this entry is one TCR beta chain. The data were obtained in a study of blood T cell repertoires in COVID-19. The germline V gene encodes CDR1 SNHLY and CDR2 FYNNEI. The CDR3 has 14 residues. V was shortened by 5 bases and J by 7 bases, with 18 bases between the two germline ends. Libraries were prepared by immunoSEQ multiplex PCR; TCRdb keeps only in-frame clonotypes and omits some of them. This sample has approximately 400,000 clones, with around 89% found just once. The TCR comes from a woman aged 45 to 65 with COVID-19, enrolled during active disease. The V and J genes are TRBV2 and TRBJ2-7, with D unresolved. The sample taken for sequencing was peripheral blood. As DNA, the CDR3 is TGTGCCAGCAGTAAGGAGTACCGTCCTGAGGAGCAGTACTTC. This gives the protein CASSKEYRPEEQYF.